The 27 T cell receptor beta chains below all came from one sample that was sequenced in a study of CD4 T cells in relation to SARS-CoV-2 and coronaviruses. The assay was immunoSEQ multiplex PCR, and TCRdb's table has in-frame clones only and misses some. The sample has 9,000 to 13,000 clones, approximately 80% seen once. CD4+ T cells from unexposed donors were obtained before the COVID-19 pandemic (2011-2018). Isolation of CD4+ T cells took place after about 9 days in culture. No antigen has been assigned to these receptors. Sequenced: CD4+ T cells from PBMCs, cultured in vitro. These TCRs come from a human donor in good health.

The chain is built from TRBV5-4 and TRBJ1-1; possible D gene TRBD1, 6 bases. CDR1 and CDR2 from the germline V gene are SGHNT and YYREEE (reference sequence). V lost 4 bases and J 8 bases, leaving 24 bases between the germline ends. CDR3 length equals 16 residues. CDR3 in amino acids: CASSPRYKEQGTEAFF. CDR3 nucleotides: TGTGCCAGCAGCCCCCGATATAAGGAACAGGGAACCGAAGCTTTCTTT.

There are a few counts of this clone. The chain recombines TRBV5-6 with TRBJ2-7; D is uncertain. There are 14 residues in the CDR3. The V end lost 5 bases, the J end lost 2 bases, and 14 bases lay between the germline ends. CDR1 SGHDT and CDR2 YYEEEE come from the germline V gene. DNA of the CDR3: TGTGCCAGCAGTGAATCGGGTCGACCCTACGAGCAGTACTTC. Protein: CASSESGRPYEQYF.

The genes are TRBV2 and TRBJ2-7, with TRBD1 matching 10 bases. The CDR3 consists of 14 residues. CDR1 and CDR2 (germline): SNHLY, FYNNEI. V was clipped by 6 bases and J by 7 bases; unmatched bases: 9. The CDR3 DNA is TGTGCCAGCAGCGTGGGACAGGGGTCTGCAGAGCAGTACTTC. Its translation is CASSVGQGSAEQYF.

V usage is TRBV25-1 and J usage is TRBJ1-4; 8 bases are shared with TRBD1. From germline, CDR1 is MGHDK and CDR2 SYGVNS. The CDR3 loop spans 14 amino acids. The trim removed 7 bases at V and 6 bases at J, leaving 7 bases unmatched. The CDR3 reads CASTGAGGHEKLFF. In DNA form, the CDR3 reads TGTGCCAGCACTGGGGCAGGGGGCCATGAAAAACTGTTTTTT.

J is TRBJ2-1 and V is TRBV11-1; 10 positions agree with TRBD2. The CDR3 length is 16 residues. Germline-derived CDR1 and CDR2 are SGHAT and FQDESV (reference sequence). V trimming: 1 base; J trimming: 0 bases; junction bases outside the gene matches: 0. The CDR3 reads CASSLEREGSYNEQFF. The CDR3, as DNA: TGTGCCAGCAGCTTAGAGCGGGAGGGCTCCTACAATGAGCAGTTCTTC. The entire variable domain, with the rest obtained from reference TRBV11-1 and TRBJ2-1, is as follows: EAEVAQSPRYKITEKSQAVAFWCDPISGHATLYWYRQILGQGPELLVQFQDESVVDDSQLPKDRFSAERLKGVDSTLKIQPAELGDSAMYLCASSLEREGSYNEQFFGPGTRLTVL.

The V call is TRBV9, the J call TRBJ1-4; the match to TRBD1 covers 7 bases. The V gene end was trimmed by 5 bases and the J gene end by 0 bases; junction bases not matched to a gene: 10. Per germline, CDR1 SGDLS and CDR2 YYNGEE. The length of the CDR3 is 17 residues. This chain's CDR3 is CASSDRDSLPTNEKLFF. CDR3 nucleotides: TGTGCCAGCAGTGACCGGGACAGCCTTCCAACTAATGAAAAACTGTTTTTT.

This clone appeared a few times. The chain links TRBV18 to TRBJ1-5; a weak D match, TRBD1 (5 bases). Trimming pared 4 bases from V and 3 bases from J, leaving 16 bases between. The CDR3 is made up of 16 amino acids. CDR1 is KGHSH, CDR2 LQKENI, per germline. In DNA form, the CDR3 reads TGTGCCAGCTCACGTGTAGCAGGGAATTCCAATCAGCCCCAGCATTTT. This gives the protein CASSRVAGNSNQPQHF.

The chain recombines TRBV6-5 with TRBJ2-7; 7 bases fit TRBD1. The CDR3 loop spans 14 amino acids. With V trimmed by 6 bases and J by 2 bases, 7 bases remained unmatched. Germline assignment: CDR1 MNHEY and CDR2 SVGAGI. CDR3 residues: CASRLTGATYEQYF. Here the CDR3 DNA reads TGTGCCAGCAGACTAACAGGGGCGACCTACGAGCAGTACTTC.

There are a few counts of this clone. The chain uses TRBV27 and TRBJ1-2; D unclear. This CDR3 spans 14 amino acids. V lost 8 bases and J lost 1, with 14 bases in between. Germline loops: CDR1 MNHEY, CDR2 SMNVEV (reference sequence). CDR3 coding DNA: TGTGCCAGCCGACCTACAGCGAGTAACTATGGCTACACCTTC. Protein: CASRPTASNYGYTF.

The J gene is TRBJ2-2, the V gene TRBV7-9; tentative D call: TRBD1 (6 bases). The V gene's germline CDR1 is SEHNR and CDR2 FQNEAQ (reference sequence). Trimming cost V 1 base and J 1 base, with 7 bases left between them. The CDR3 consists of 15 residues. The CDR3 spells CASSLVTGNTGELFF. The CDR3 DNA is TGTGCCAGCAGCTTAGTGACAGGGAACACCGGGGAGCTGTTTTTT.

The V and J genes are TRBV15 and TRBJ2-1, with D perhaps TRBD2 (6 bases). Trimming removed 0 bases from V and 0 bases from J, with 18 bases in between. The CDR3 is made up of 19 amino acids. CDR1 and CDR2 from the germline V gene are LNHNV and YYDKDF (reference sequence). The CDR3 region has the DNA TGTGCCACCAGCAGAGATTATCCGATTAGCGGCTACTCCTACAATGAGCAGTTCTTC. Residues: CATSRDYPISGYSYNEQFF. Drawing the rest from reference TRBV15 and TRBJ2-1, the complete variable domain is DAMVIQNPRYQVTQFGKPVTLSCSQTLNHNVMYWYQQKSSQAPKLLFHYYDKDFNNEADTPDNFQSRRPNTSFCFLDIRSPGLGDTAMYLCATSRDYPISGYSYNEQFFGPGTRLTVL.

The count of this clone is one. The chain employs TRBV6-2 or TRBV6-3 and TRBJ1-1, with D tentatively TRBD1 (6 bases). Germline CDR1 reads MNHEY; CDR2 reads SVGEGT. The CDR3 consists of 15 residues. V dropped 3 bases and J dropped 7 bases, with 18 bases sitting between them. The CDR3: CASSYGASTGLEAFF. Written as DNA, the CDR3 is TGTGCCAGCAGTTATGGGGCATCAACAGGGCTTGAAGCTTTCTTT.

The chain combines TRBV19 with TRBJ2-1, with 15 bases that match TRBD2. After removal of 10 bases from V and 6 bases from J, the junction contained 7 bases not matched to a gene. CDR1 is LNHDA, CDR2 SQIVND, per germline (reference sequence). CDR3 size: 15 residues. The CDR3 coding sequence is TGTGCCACCCGGACTAGCGGGGGGGCCGGCAATGAGCAGTTCTTC. This codes for CATRTSGGAGNEQFF.

The rearrangement joins TRBV12-3 or TRBV12-4 to TRBJ2-7; 7 nucleotides agree with TRBD1. The length of the CDR3 is 13 residues. J lost 7 bases, V lost 4 bases, and 7 bases had no gene match. In DNA, the CDR3 is TGTGCCAGCAGTTCGGACAGGTTTAGGGAGCAGTACTTC. Amino acid sequence: CASSSDRFREQYF.

This chain connects TRBV30 to TRBJ2-3; D is perhaps TRBD1 or TRBD2 (7 bases each). Trimming removed 4 bases from V and 8 bases from J, with 19 bases in between. CDR3 size: 14 residues. Germline loops: CDR1 GTSNPN, CDR2 SVGIG (reference sequence). CDR3 region: CAWMVGGGRGTQYF. CDR3 sequence (DNA): TGTGCCTGGATGGTGGGAGGGGGCAGGGGTACGCAGTATTTT. Using reference TRBV30 and TRBJ2-3 for the parts outside the CDR3, the full variable domain is SQTIHQWPATLVQPVGSPLSLECTVEGTSNPNLYWYRQAAGRGLQLLFYSVGIGQISSEVPQNLSASRPQDRQFILSSKKLLLSDSGFYLCAWMVGGGRGTQYFGPGTRLTVL.

The V and J genes are TRBV5-4 and TRBJ2-3, with D perhaps TRBD2 (5 bases). Between the trimmed V and J ends, which lost 2 bases and 0 bases, there was a span of 10 bases. The CDR3 is 15 residues long. Looked up from germline, CDR1 is SGHNT and CDR2 is YYREEE (reference sequence). CDR3 sequence (DNA): TGTGCCAGCAGCTTCACCGGGGTTAGCACAGATACGCAGTATTTT. Its translation is CASSFTGVSTDTQYF.

The chain combines TRBV11-3 with TRBJ2-7; 8 bases map to TRBD1. Germline CDR1 is SGHNT and CDR2 is YENEEA. J gave up 2 bases and V 6 bases, and 9 bases lay outside the gene matches. The CDR3 totals 15 residues. CDR3: CASSRTGTGAYEQYF. CDR3 nucleotides: TGTGCCAGCAGTCGGACCGGGACAGGAGCCTACGAGCAGTACTTC.

The chain recombines TRBV6-6 with TRBJ1-4; possibly TRBD1 for D (5 bases). This CDR3 is built from 13 residues. V was shortened by 5 bases and J by 7 bases, with 11 bases between the two germline ends. CDR1 and CDR2 from the germline V gene are MNHNY and SVGAGI (reference sequence). CDR3 coding DNA: TGTGCCAGCAGTACGGGGGGGGTTGAAAAACTGTTTTTT. It codes for CASSTGGVEKLFF.

The chain has TRBV5-1 and TRBJ1-1, with TRBD1 matching over 11 bases. The V and J ends lost 4 bases and 0 bases, in that order; junction bases with no gene match: 5. This CDR3 has 16 amino acids. From germline, CDR1 is SGHRS and CDR2 YFSETQ. The CDR3 nucleotides read TGCGCCAGCAGCGGCGGACAGGGGGCAGTGAACACTGAAGCTTTCTTT. This gives the protein CASSGGQGAVNTEAFF. Drawing the rest from reference TRBV5-1 and TRBJ1-1, the complete variable domain is KAGVTQTPRYLIKTRGQQVTLSCSPISGHRSVSWYQQTPGQGLQFLFEYFSETQRNKGNFPGRFSGRQFSNSRSEMNVSTLELGDSALYLCASSGGQGAVNTEAFFGQGTRLTVV.

The V and J genes are TRBV2 and TRBJ1-5; 7 positions agree with TRBD1. The J segment lost 5 bases and the V segment lost 3 bases, leaving 4 bases of the junction unmatched. CDR3 length: 14 residues. In germline, CDR1 is SNHLY, CDR2 FYNNEI. CDR3 sequence (DNA): TGTGCCAGCAGTGAGCAGGGGGGTCATCAGCCCCAGCATTTT. Translated, it gives CASSEQGGHQPQHF.

CDR3: CASSLFEGAETQYF. The CDR3 bases are TGTGCCAGCAGCTTATTTGAAGGAGCGGAGACCCAGTACTTC. The genes are TRBV11-2 and TRBJ2-5; D remains ambiguous. V gave up 2 bases and J gave up 5 bases, with 12 bases separating them. The CDR3 runs to 14 residues. Germline CDR1 SGHAT, CDR2 FQNNGV. The entire variable domain, with the rest obtained from reference TRBV11-2 and TRBJ2-5, is as follows: EAGVAQSPRYKIIEKRQSVAFWCNPISGHATLYWYQQILGQGPKLLIQFQNNGVVDDSQLPKDRFSAERLKGVDSTLKIQPAKLEDSAVYLCASSLFEGAETQYFGPGTRLLVL.

This clone has just one count. The chain uses TRBV18 and TRBJ2-3, with TRBD1 matching over 8 bases. This CDR3 has 15 amino acids. The germline V gene encodes CDR1 KGHSH and CDR2 LQKENI. V lost 5 bases, J lost 2 bases, and 6 bases stayed unmatched. The CDR3 sequence: CASSSSGQATDTQYF. The CDR3 DNA is TGTGCCAGCTCAAGCTCGGGACAGGCCACAGATACGCAGTATTTT.

Written as DNA, the CDR3 is TGTGCCAGCAGCGCCACCGGCGGGGGCACAGATACGCAGTATTTT. It specifies CASSATGGGTDTQYF. This sequence joins TRBV9 and TRBJ2-3; D perhaps matches TRBD2 (6 bases). The CDR3 spans 15 residues. V was trimmed by 3 bases and J by 1 base, leaving 12 bases between them. The germline V gene encodes CDR1 SGDLS and CDR2 YYNGEE.

This clone was observed a single time. The genes are TRBV11-2 and TRBJ2-7; tentative D call: TRBD1 (6 bases). With 0 bases removed from V and 3 bases from J, the gap between germline ends came to 12 bases. Germline CDR1 is SGHAT and CDR2 is FQNNGV. The CDR3 extends over 15 amino acids. The DNA for the CDR3 is TGTGCCAGCAGCTTAGAACAGGGTGGACACTACGAGCAGTACTTC. Translation: CASSLEQGGHYEQYF.

The genes are TRBV12-3 or TRBV12-4 and TRBJ1-2, with D maybe TRBD1 (6 bases). The CDR3 loop spans 13 amino acids. Trimming stripped 6 bases from V and 7 bases from J, with 15 bases between. CDR3 residues: CASSRGGQGGYTF. Here the CDR3 DNA reads TGTGCCAGCAGCCGCGGGGGGCAAGGTGGCTACACCTTC.

The chain recombines TRBV7-3 with TRBJ2-3; D call uncertain. Germline lookup yields CDR1 SGHTA and CDR2 FQGTGA. The CDR3 sequence is 11 residues long. The V and J ends lost 4 bases and 3 bases respectively, with 2 bases between them. CDR3 DNA: TGTGCCAGCAGCTCAACAGATACGCAGTATTTT. It translates to CASSSTDTQYF.

Here the CDR3 reads CASSTGQGGTSGRSGELFF. In DNA, the CDR3 is TGCGCCAGCAGCACGGGACAGGGCGGGACCAGCGGGAGGTCCGGGGAGCTGTTTTTT. The rearrangement joins TRBV5-1 to TRBJ2-2, with D perhaps given as TRBD1 or TRBD2 (9 bases each). The CDR3 covers 19 residues. V lost 4 bases, J lost 6 bases, and 28 bases lay in between. Germline CDR1 reads SGHRS; CDR2 reads YFSETQ.